This T cell receptor (beta chain) emerged from a study of shared clonotypes between healthy human individuals. V shed 6 bases, J shed 5 bases, and the junction held 13 bases outside the gene matches. The CDR3 contains 16 residues. The germline gives CDR1 LNHDA, CDR2 SQIVND (reference sequence). Findings and caveats of the study: Represented genetic and exposure-history diversity was restricted by having few donors.

Profiled with immunoSEQ multiplex PCR; TCRdb holds only in-frame clones, not every one. The sample has under 600,000 clones, less than 98% seen once. Note on this clone: Its antigen remains unidentified.

The specimen sequenced was naive CD4+ T cells sorted from blood. The sample's subset: CD45RA+ positively selected. This clonotype was obtained from a woman younger than 45 in good health. The chain has TRBV19 and TRBJ2-1; 7 positions agree with TRBD2. The CDR3 protein is CASSPDLAVGNNEQFF. CDR3 nucleotide sequence: TGTGCCAGTAGCCCGGACCTAGCGGTGGGGAACAATGAGCAGTTCTTC.